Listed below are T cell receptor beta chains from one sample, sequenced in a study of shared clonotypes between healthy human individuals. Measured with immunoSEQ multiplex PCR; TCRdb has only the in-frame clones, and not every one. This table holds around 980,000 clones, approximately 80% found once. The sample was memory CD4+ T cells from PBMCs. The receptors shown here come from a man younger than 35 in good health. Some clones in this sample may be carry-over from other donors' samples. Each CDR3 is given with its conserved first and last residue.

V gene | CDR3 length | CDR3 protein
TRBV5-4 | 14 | CASSLEGRSYGQYF
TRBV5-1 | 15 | CASSWMTRGRETQYF
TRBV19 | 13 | CASSINANYGYTF
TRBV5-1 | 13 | CASSPDRDQPQHF
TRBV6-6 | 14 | CASSYSIPFGKLFF
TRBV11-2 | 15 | CASSFIMTRPYEQYF
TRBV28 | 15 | CASSSPSDRRPPQHF
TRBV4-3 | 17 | CASSQGLTSTGGEKLFF
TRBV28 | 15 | CASTRLAGGTDTQYF
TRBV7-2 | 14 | CASSLTWQGDGYTF
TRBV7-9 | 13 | CASSLVGGETQYF
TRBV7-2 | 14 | CASSLQGGTYEQYF
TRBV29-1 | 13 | CSVADRGQSEQYF
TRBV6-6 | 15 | CASSYSRDREDGYTF
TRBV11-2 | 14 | CASSFGGVGNEQFF
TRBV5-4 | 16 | CASSLELAGGPDTQYF
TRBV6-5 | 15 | CASDTETSGSDTQYF
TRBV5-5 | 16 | CASSPGGYGSTYEQYF
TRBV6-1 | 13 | CASNYQTGYGYTF
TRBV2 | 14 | CASSFFGSSYEQYF
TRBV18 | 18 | CASSPPGQGAHSGNTIYF
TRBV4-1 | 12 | CASSQRGDTQYF